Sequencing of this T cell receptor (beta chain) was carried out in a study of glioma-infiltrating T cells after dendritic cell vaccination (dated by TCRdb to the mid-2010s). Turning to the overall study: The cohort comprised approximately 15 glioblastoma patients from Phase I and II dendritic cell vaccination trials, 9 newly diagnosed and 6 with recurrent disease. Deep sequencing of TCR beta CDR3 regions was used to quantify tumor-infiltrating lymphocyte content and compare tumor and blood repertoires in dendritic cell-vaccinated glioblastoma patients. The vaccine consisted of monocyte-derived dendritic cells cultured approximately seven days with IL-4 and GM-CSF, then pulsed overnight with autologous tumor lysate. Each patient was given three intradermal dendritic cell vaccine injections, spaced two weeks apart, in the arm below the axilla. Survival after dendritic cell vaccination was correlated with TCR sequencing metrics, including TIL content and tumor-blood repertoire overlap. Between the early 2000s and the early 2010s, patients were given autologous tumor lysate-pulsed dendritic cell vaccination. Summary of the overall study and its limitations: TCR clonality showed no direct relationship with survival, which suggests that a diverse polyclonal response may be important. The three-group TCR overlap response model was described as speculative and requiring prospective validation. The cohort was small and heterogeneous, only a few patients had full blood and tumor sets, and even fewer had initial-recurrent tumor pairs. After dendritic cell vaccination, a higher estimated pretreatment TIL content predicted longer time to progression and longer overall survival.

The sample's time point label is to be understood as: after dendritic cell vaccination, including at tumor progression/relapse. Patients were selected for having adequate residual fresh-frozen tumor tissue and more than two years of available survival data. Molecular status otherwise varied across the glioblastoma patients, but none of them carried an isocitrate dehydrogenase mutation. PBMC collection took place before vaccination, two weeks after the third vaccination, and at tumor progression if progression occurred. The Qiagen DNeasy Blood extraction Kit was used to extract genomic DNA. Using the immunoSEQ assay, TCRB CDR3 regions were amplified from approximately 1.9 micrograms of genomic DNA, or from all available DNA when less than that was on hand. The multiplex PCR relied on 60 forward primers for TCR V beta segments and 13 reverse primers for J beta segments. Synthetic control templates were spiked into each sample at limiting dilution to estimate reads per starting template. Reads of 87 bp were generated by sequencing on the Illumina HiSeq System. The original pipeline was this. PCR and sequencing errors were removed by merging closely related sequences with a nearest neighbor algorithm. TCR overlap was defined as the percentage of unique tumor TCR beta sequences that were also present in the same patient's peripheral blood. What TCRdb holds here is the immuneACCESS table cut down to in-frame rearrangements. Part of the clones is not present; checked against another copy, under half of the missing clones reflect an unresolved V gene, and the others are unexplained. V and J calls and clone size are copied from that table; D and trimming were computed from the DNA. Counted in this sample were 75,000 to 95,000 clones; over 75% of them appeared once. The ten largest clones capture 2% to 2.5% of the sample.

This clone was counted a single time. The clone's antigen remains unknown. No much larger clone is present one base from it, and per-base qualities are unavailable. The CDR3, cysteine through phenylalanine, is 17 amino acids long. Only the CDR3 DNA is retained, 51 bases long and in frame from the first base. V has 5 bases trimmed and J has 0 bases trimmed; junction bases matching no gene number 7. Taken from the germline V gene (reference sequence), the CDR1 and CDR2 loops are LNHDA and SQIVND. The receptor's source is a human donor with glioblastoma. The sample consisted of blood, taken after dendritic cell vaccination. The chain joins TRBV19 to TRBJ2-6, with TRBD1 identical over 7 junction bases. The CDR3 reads CASSPQQGDSGANVLTF. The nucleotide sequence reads TGTGCCAGTAGTCCGCAGCAGGGGGACTCTGGGGCCAACGTCCTGACTTTC.